Listed below are T cell receptor beta chains from one sample, sequenced in a study of blood T cell repertoires in COVID-19. Repertoires were generated with immunoSEQ multiplex PCR, while TCRdb's copy carries only in-frame clones and drops some. The sample carries 200,000 to 250,000 clones, more than 80% recorded once. Sequencing was done on a sample of peripheral blood. These receptors originate from a woman aged 25 to 45 with COVID-19, enrolled during active disease. CDR3s include the opening cysteine and the closing phenylalanine or tryptophan.

V gene,J gene,CDR3 protein
TRBV21-1,TRBJ2-3,CASGQVTDTQYF
TRBV5-6,TRBJ2-3,CASTPPGPLISTDTQYF
TRBV28,TRBJ1-1,CASRVPGQNTEAFF
TRBV5-3,TRBJ2-3,CAIPLPEEQYF
TRBV24-1,TRBJ1-2,CATSDSGRGYGYTF
TRBV9,TRBJ2-2,CASSVDFDTGELFF
TRBV5-4,TRBJ2-5,CASSLRAGFQETQYF
TRBV24-1,TRBJ1-1,CATSDRTGGTEAFF
TRBV27,TRBJ1-6,CATRTGGSSSYNSPLHF
TRBV7-8,TRBJ2-2,CASSRTSEAGELFF
TRBV18,TRBJ2-7,CASSADLEGRPYEQYF
TRBV14,TRBJ1-6,CASSQTGGNSPLHF
TRBV7-3,TRBJ2-6,CASSPHQTGLSGANVLTF
TRBV5-4,TRBJ2-4,CASSLFTGTATRSKNIQYF
TRBV10-3,TRBJ1-2,CAISEGLGGYTF
TRBV13,TRBJ2-7,CASSLGSSRTYEQYF
TRBV5-1,TRBJ2-3,CASSLRGLAGAGDTQYF
TRBV10-3,TRBJ2-2,CATRTSGTAGELFF
TRBV6-6,TRBJ2-7,CASSYSRSGRHEQYF